A selection of T cell receptor beta chains follows, all from one sample in a study of cytotoxic CD8 clonotypes in ibrutinib-treated CLL. Repertoires were generated with immunoSEQ multiplex PCR, while TCRdb's copy carries only in-frame clones and drops some. The sample includes about 80,000 clones, 70% to 80% of them seen just once. Material: PBMCs, obtained after 12 months of ibrutinib treatment. The receptors stem from a human donor with chronic lymphocytic leukemia. Each CDR3 is given without its conserved first and last residue. Fields, in order: J gene, V gene, CDR3 protein.

J: TRBJ2-5
V: TRBV19
CDR3: ASSIRPGTGGPEY

J: TRBJ2-7
V: TRBV18
CDR3: ASSVAPGAYEQY

J: TRBJ2-3
V: TRBV7-2
CDR3: ASSPGTAYSDTQY

J: TRBJ1-2
V: TRBV11-2
CDR3: ASSLFLTVGYT

J: TRBJ2-7
V: TRBV2
CDR3: ASSGSATPTYEQY

J: TRBJ1-1
V: TRBV5-1
CDR3: ASSLGRDRGQGDTEAF

J: TRBJ2-7
V: TRBV29-1
CDR3: SVVRASSLAEQY

J: TRBJ2-1
V: TRBV25-1
CDR3: ASSPKVGGGRGEQF

J: TRBJ2-5
V: TRBV5-1
CDR3: ASSPMSSVGETQY

J: TRBJ1-2
V: TRBV4-3
CDR3: ASSLTAQAGGYT

J: TRBJ2-5
V: TRBV28
CDR3: ASSVRDRGRGETQY

J: TRBJ1-5
V: TRBV5-1
CDR3: ASSLDGSPNQPQH

J: TRBJ2-2
V: TRBV7-8
CDR3: ASSLDGGTGAAGELF

J: TRBJ1-5
V: TRBV19
CDR3: ASSIGGDSNQPQH

J: TRBJ2-7
V: TRBV7-9
CDR3: ASSLVSGGYEQY

J: TRBJ2-7
V: TRBV18
CDR3: ASSPDDYEQY

J: TRBJ1-2
V: TRBV27
CDR3: ASSRAGSTFGYT

J: TRBJ1-2
V: TRBV9
CDR3: ASSALGGYT

J: TRBJ1-5
V: TRBV5-6
CDR3: ASSLGVWQPQH

J: TRBJ2-2
V: TRBV7-9
CDR3: ASSFGLAAGELF

J: TRBJ1-2
V: TRBV7-9
CDR3: ASSRRGSGGGYT

J: TRBJ2-3
V: TRBV19
CDR3: ASSGLGERDRDTQY

J: TRBJ1-5
V: TRBV6-5
CDR3: ASSIGLYQH

J: TRBJ2-3
V: TRBV6-1
CDR3: ASSGRVWGTDTQY

J: TRBJ2-2
V: TRBV6-5
CDR3: ATRRDTGDTGELF

J: TRBJ2-3
V: TRBV6-1
CDR3: ASSEGLAGGFADTQY

J: TRBJ1-1
V: TRBV11-3
CDR3: ASSLAENTEAF

J: TRBJ2-1
V: TRBV4-1
CDR3: ASSQGPPTSGRAGGEQF

J: TRBJ2-1
V: TRBV7-9
CDR3: ASSPPLAGGLYNEQF

J: TRBJ2-7
V: TRBV4-3
CDR3: ARSQTSPTYEQY

J: TRBJ2-4
V: TRBV12-2
CDR3: ASRPPVGNIQY

J: TRBJ2-3
V: TRBV19
CDR3: ARHRTPTAGTDTQY

J: TRBJ2-7
V: TRBV6-5
CDR3: ASSRQREQY

J: TRBJ1-6
V: TRBV30
CDR3: AWSASGNSPLH

J: TRBJ1-2
V: TRBV5-1
CDR3: ASSLAGQGAYGYT

J: TRBJ1-5
V: TRBV7-2
CDR3: ASSLAGGVNQPQH

J: TRBJ1-2
V: TRBV4-1
CDR3: ASSQEWGHYGYT

J: TRBJ2-7
V: TRBV6-6
CDR3: ASRLPSGGAGQY

J: TRBJ2-2
V: TRBV28
CDR3: ASSPWETGELF

J: TRBJ1-2
V: TRBV7-2
CDR3: ASSQGQAYGYT

J: TRBJ2-6
V: TRBV27
CDR3: ASSRGPHDHSLSGANVLT

J: TRBJ2-1
V: TRBV30
CDR3: AWREGVDSRSYNEQF

J: TRBJ1-2
V: TRBV6-1
CDR3: ASSEWGGQPNYGYT

J: TRBJ2-1
V: TRBV2
CDR3: ASSDLDGQF

J: TRBJ1-4
V: TRBV5-6
CDR3: ASSLATGEKLF

J: TRBJ1-6
V: TRBV9
CDR3: ASSVGGGVGSPLH

J: TRBJ2-3
V: TRBV28
CDR3: ASGGYTDTQY

J: TRBJ2-1
V: TRBV19
CDR3: ASSPSRWNEQF

J: TRBJ1-1
V: TRBV5-1
CDR3: ASSPHGTGGPEAF

J: TRBJ1-4
V: TRBV27
CDR3: ASSLRAYRGPQARNEKLF

J: TRBJ2-2
V: TRBV4-1
CDR3: ASSHASGTTLNTGELF

J: TRBJ2-2
V: TRBV7-3
CDR3: ASSTPNTGELF

J: TRBJ1-6
V: TRBV5-5
CDR3: ASQTAGSSPLH